This TCR beta chain was obtained from a study of T cells in Graves' hyperthyroidism and ophthalmopathy. The V gene's germline CDR1 is LNHDA and CDR2 SQIVND (reference sequence). The CDR3 is 18 amino acids. Trimming cost V 9 bases and J 1 base, with 26 bases left between them. In patients aged 18 to 65, hyperthyroidism was newly diagnosed, with duration under 2 months. The source of the PBMCs was roughly 10 ml of fresh peripheral blood. Amplification yielded TCR beta CDR3 regions, with RNA transcripts as the source. The HTBI set primed first-round TCR CDR3 RT-PCR. MiXCR was run by TCRdb on the multiplex PCR reads, yielding one entry per CDR3 protein. The table shows about 360,000 distinct CDR3 sequences, with over 10% occurring only once.

The chain uses TRBV19 and TRBJ2-3, with no clear D. The specimen was blood. This sequence originates from a woman aged 18 to 35 with Graves' hyperthyroidism. This chain's CDR3 is CASRKDPDLPFGTDTQYF. For the CDR3, the DNA is TGTGCCAGCCGGAAAGACCCGGATCTACCCTTTGGCACAGATACGCAGTATTTT.